This T cell receptor beta chain was profiled in a study of blood T cell repertoires in COVID-19. Overall study context: Spain, Italy and the United States supplied samples that represented acute and convalescent COVID-19.

This CDR3 has 17 residues. The J segment lost 4 bases and the V segment lost 0 bases, leaving 11 bases of the junction unmatched. Germline-derived CDR1 and CDR2 are MNHNS and SASEGT. Data came from immunoSEQ multiplex PCR; TCRdb stores just in-frame clones and leaves some out. The top ten hold around 8% of the sample, which has around 57,000 clones, 85% to 90% seen once. The rearrangement joins TRBV6-1 to TRBJ2-5; 7 bases fit TRBD1. The sequenced sample was peripheral blood. This receptor was identified in a human donor with active COVID-19. The donor label of this sample is uncertain. The CDR3: CASSEAPSRQGRETQYF. The CDR3 region has the DNA TGTGCCAGCAGTGAAGCCCCCTCTCGACAGGGACGAGAGACCCAGTACTTC.